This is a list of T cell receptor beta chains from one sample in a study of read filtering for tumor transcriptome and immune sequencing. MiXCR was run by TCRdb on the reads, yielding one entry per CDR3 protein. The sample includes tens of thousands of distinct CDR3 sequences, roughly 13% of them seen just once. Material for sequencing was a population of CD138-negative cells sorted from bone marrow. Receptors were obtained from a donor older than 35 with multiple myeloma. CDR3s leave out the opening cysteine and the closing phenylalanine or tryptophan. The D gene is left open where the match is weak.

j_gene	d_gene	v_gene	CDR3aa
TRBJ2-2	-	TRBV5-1	ASSLSQPLTGELF
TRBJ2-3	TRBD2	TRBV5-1	ASSSGTSITDTQY
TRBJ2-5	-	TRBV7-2	ASSLEGLWRGQETQY
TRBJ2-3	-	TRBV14	ASSRLRGGGSPTDTQY
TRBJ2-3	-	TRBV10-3	AISESLGIITDTQY
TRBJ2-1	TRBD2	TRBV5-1	ASSPSGVAGGNEQF
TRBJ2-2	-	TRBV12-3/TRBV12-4	ASSFPPLVTGELF
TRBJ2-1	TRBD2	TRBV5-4	ASSLGGRTDEQF
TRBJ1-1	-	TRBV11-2	ASSPVRTRNTEAF
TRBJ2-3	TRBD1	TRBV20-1	SASRIGTGTDTQY
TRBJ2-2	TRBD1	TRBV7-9	ASRQVQGAATGELF
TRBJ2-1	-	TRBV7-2	ASSARPSGGDEQF
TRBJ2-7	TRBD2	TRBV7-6	ASSLGPTSGRRYEQY
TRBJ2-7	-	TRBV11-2	ASSYVRGYEQY
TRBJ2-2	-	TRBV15	ATSSPVVVGGAGELF